A single sample gave rise to the 9 T cell receptor beta chains below, sequenced in a study of blood T cell repertoires in COVID-19. Repertoires were generated with immunoSEQ multiplex PCR, while TCRdb's copy carries only in-frame clones and drops some. The table shows 250,000 to 300,000 clones, with about nine tenths occurring only once. The sample comprised peripheral blood. All receptors derive from a woman in her twenties or thirties with COVID-19, enrolled during active disease.

The chain employs TRBV14 and TRBJ1-1; a possible D gene is TRBD1 (6 bases). V gave up 4 bases and J gave up 1 base, with 7 bases separating them. This CDR3 is built from 13 residues. CDR1 is SGHDN, CDR2 FVKESK, per germline. The DNA for the CDR3 is TGTGCCAGCAGCCTGGACAGGAACACTGAAGCTTTCTTT. Translating gives CASSLDRNTEAFF.

The CDR3 here is CANTEGLAYDTQYF. The CDR3 nucleotides are TGTGCCAACACCGAGGGACTAGCATATGATACGCAGTATTTT. The chain couples TRBV2 to TRBJ2-3, with TRBD2 matching over 9 bases. This CDR3 has 14 residues. Trimming at V came to 10 bases and at J to 6 bases, leaving 11 bases not matched to a gene. Per the germline V gene, CDR1 is SNHLY and CDR2 is FYNNEI.

This clone is a singleton in its sample. The rearrangement joins TRBV27 to TRBJ2-6, with 9 bases matching TRBD1. Germline V CDR1 and CDR2: MNHEY, SMNVEV (reference sequence). The CDR3 extends over 18 amino acids. J gave up 0 bases and V 6 bases, and 9 bases lay outside the gene matches. The CDR3 DNA reads TGTGCCAGCAGCCGAGGGACAGGGCCCCTCTCTGGGGCCAACGTCCTGACTTTC. Its protein is CASSRGTGPLSGANVLTF.

The chain has TRBV5-1 and TRBJ2-1; a possible D gene is TRBD1 (6 bases). CDR1 is SGHRS, CDR2 YFSETQ, per germline. The length of the CDR3 is 13 residues. Trimming stripped 3 bases from V and 3 bases from J, with 7 bases between. As DNA, the CDR3 is TGCGCCAGCAGCTCGACAGGCTACAATGAGCAGTTCTTC. It encodes CASSSTGYNEQFF.

CDR3 in DNA: TGTGCCAGCAGTGAATCCCTAGCGGGGGCCATGTACTACGAGCAGTACTTC. It specifies CASSESLAGAMYYEQYF. The chain combines TRBV2 with TRBJ2-7; the match to TRBD2 covers 10 bases. V was pared by 2 bases and J by 3 bases, with 10 bases of the junction left unmatched. Germline CDR1 SNHLY, CDR2 FYNNEI. CDR3 size: 17 residues.

The rearrangement joins TRBV27 to TRBJ2-5, with TRBD2 matching over 9 bases. Trimming removed 0 bases from V and 5 bases from J; junction bases left unmatched: 10. CDR1 and CDR2 (germline): MNHEY, SMNVEV (reference sequence). The CDR3 contains 17 residues. CDR3 residues: CASSLSVGAGGPETQYF. In nucleotides, the CDR3 is TGTGCCAGCAGTTTATCGGTCGGCGCGGGGGGGCCTGAGACCCAGTACTTC.

This clone was seen once. The chain uses TRBV18 and TRBJ1-4; no clear D. The CDR3 loop spans 13 amino acids. V lost 3 bases to trimming and J lost 5 bases, with 7 bases between them. Germline CDR1 is KGHSH and CDR2 is LQKENI. This chain's CDR3 is CASSPGRNEKLFF. The CDR3 DNA reads TGTGCCAGCTCACCCGGGAGAAATGAAAAACTGTTTTTT.

The J gene is TRBJ2-7, the V gene TRBV12-5; 7 nucleotides match TRBD2. Germline V gene data show CDR1 as LGHNT and CDR2 as FRNRAP. With V trimmed by 9 bases and J by 5 bases, 10 bases remained unmatched. This CDR3 contains 13 residues. The CDR3: CARGGSGPDEQYF. The CDR3 DNA is TGTGCTAGGGGGGGGTCCGGACCTGACGAGCAGTACTTC.

The V gene is TRBV4-1, the J gene TRBJ2-3; no clear D. Germline values: CDR1 MGHRA, CDR2 YSYEKL. V was pared by 9 bases and J by 0 bases, with 13 bases between. CDR3 length: 14 amino acids. CDR3 DNA sequence: TGCGCCAGTAGATTGATCCTAAGCACAGATACGCAGTATTTT. Residues: CASRLILSTDTQYF.